Listed below are T cell receptor beta chains from one sample, sequenced in a study of blood T cell repertoires in COVID-19. Produced via immunoSEQ multiplex PCR; TCRdb's table is partial and in-frame only. The table lists 200,000 to 250,000 clones, roughly 84% of them singletons. Sequencing was done on a sample of PBMCs or T cells enriched from blood (not recorded which). These receptors originate from a woman in her forties who had recovered from COVID-19. Each CDR3 is given with its conserved first and last residue. Each record gives: CDR3 protein, CDR3 DNA, D gene, clone size, J gene, V gene. D genes are given only for firm matches. Not every row has a clone size; where given, it reads once, few, many or a size class.

CASSPLQGTVNTEAFF TGTGCCAGCTCACCATTACAGGGGACAGTGAACACTGAAGCTTTCTTT TRBD1 few TRBJ1-1 TRBV18
CASSEVATGILSGNTIYF TGCGCCAGCAGCGAGGTTGCCACAGGGATCCTCTCTGGAAACACCATATATTTT NA NA TRBJ1-3 TRBV4-3
CASSLARGGYTF TGCGCCAGCAGCTTGGCCCGGGGGGGCTACACCTTC NA NA TRBJ1-2 TRBV5-1
CASSFWGLAGADWVREQYF TGTGCCAGCAGTTTTTGGGGACTAGCGGGAGCCGACTGGGTTAGGGAGCAGTACTTC TRBD2 NA TRBJ2-7 TRBV28
CASSHTRDRGATEAFF TGTGCCAGTAGTCATACAAGGGACAGGGGTGCCACTGAAGCTTTCTTT TRBD1 NA TRBJ1-1 TRBV19
CASSDIAWTSGQETQYF TGTGCCAGCAGTGATATCGCATGGACTAGCGGACAAGAGACCCAGTACTTC TRBD2 NA TRBJ2-5 TRBV2
CASSLSPLSPLHF TGTGCCAGCAGTTTATCTCCCCTTTCACCCCTCCACTTT NA NA TRBJ1-6 TRBV27
CASSRTAGRASSEQYF TGTGCCAGCAGCCGGACGGCCGGGAGGGCCTCGTCCGAGCAGTACTTC TRBD2 NA TRBJ2-7 TRBV7-9
CASSPRPGSETQYF TGTGCCAGCAGCCCCCGTCCGGGTTCCGAGACCCAGTACTTC NA NA TRBJ2-5 TRBV11-2
CASGLVVMGSMNTEAFF TGTGCTAGTGGTTTGGTTGTTATGGGCAGCATGAACACTGAAGCTTTCTTT NA NA TRBJ1-1 TRBV12-5
CASSQASGSVETQYF TGTGCCAGCAGCCAGGCTAGCGGGAGTGTAGAGACCCAGTACTTC TRBD2 NA TRBJ2-5 TRBV4-2
CAAGFDYEQYF TGTGCCGCGGGGTTCGACTACGAGCAGTACTTC NA NA TRBJ2-7 TRBV28
CASSSSLRVGGRGEQFF TGTGCCAGCAGTTCATCACTAAGGGTCGGCGGGAGAGGCGAGCAGTTCTTC TRBD2 NA TRBJ2-1 TRBV27
CAIRRGYNYGYTF TGTGCCATTCGTAGGGGGTACAACTATGGCTACACCTTC NA NA TRBJ1-2 TRBV10-3
CASSLQERQPQHF TGTGCCAGCAGCTTACAGGAAAGGCAGCCCCAGCATTTT NA once TRBJ1-5 TRBV7-9
CASSPDRGRGTQYF TGTGCCAGCAGCCCGGACAGGGGTAGGGGTACGCAGTATTTT TRBD1 NA TRBJ2-3 TRBV7-2
CASSPAGQAEQFF TGTGCCAGCAGCCCCGCCGGCCAGGCGGAGCAGTTCTTC NA NA TRBJ2-1 TRBV11-3
CATSSELGLSNQPQHF TGTGCCACCAGCAGCGAACTGGGGCTGAGCAATCAGCCCCAGCATTTT NA NA TRBJ1-5 TRBV15
CASSQPPGADTQYF TGCGCCAGCAGCCAGCCCCCGGGGGCAGATACGCAGTATTTT NA NA TRBJ2-3 TRBV4-3
CASSLLAGDTDTQYF TGTGCCAGCAGCTTACTAGCGGGGGACACAGATACGCAGTATTTT TRBD2 once TRBJ2-3 TRBV5-4
CASSSQVNTEAFF TGTGCCAGCAGTTCGCAGGTGAACACTGAAGCTTTCTTT NA NA TRBJ1-1 TRBV27
CASRGLSGASYNEQFF TGTGCCAGCAGGGGCTTAAGCGGGGCCTCCTACAATGAGCAGTTCTTC TRBD2 NA TRBJ2-1 TRBV11-2
CASSQAGQGGSPLHF TGCGCCAGCAGCCAAGCAGGACAGGGCGGTTCACCCCTCCACTTT TRBD1 NA TRBJ1-6 TRBV5-1
CASSPSVGQEGGELFF TGCGCCAGCAGCCCTTCTGTAGGACAGGAGGGAGGAGAACTGTTTTTT TRBD1 NA TRBJ1-4 TRBV5-1
CASRGSGRGDETQYF TGTGCCAGCAGGGGTAGCGGGAGAGGGGATGAGACCCAGTACTTC TRBD2 NA TRBJ2-5 TRBV2
CASSPGARLRTEAFF TGTGCCAGCAGCCCAGGGGCCAGACTCCGCACTGAAGCTTTCTTT NA NA TRBJ1-1 TRBV14
CASSLGQYNEQFF TGTGCCAGCAGTTTGGGACAGTACAATGAGCAGTTCTTC TRBD1 NA TRBJ2-1 TRBV27
CSASPSGQYTDTQYF TGCAGCGCCTCCCCTAGCGGGCAATACACAGATACGCAGTATTTT TRBD2 NA TRBJ2-3 TRBV29-1
CASSLGGRGKFYGYTF TGTGCCAGCAGCCTAGGCGGCAGGGGGAAATTCTATGGCTACACCTTC TRBD1 NA TRBJ1-2 TRBV7-8
CASTSGSSYEQYF TGCGCCAGCACTTCAGGTAGCTCCTACGAGCAGTACTTC NA NA TRBJ2-7 TRBV5-1
CASSLTLGLAGEDTQYF TGCGCCAGCAGCTTGACGCTTGGACTAGCGGGAGAAGATACGCAGTATTTT TRBD2 NA TRBJ2-3 TRBV5-1
CASSGTNYGYTF TGTGCCAGCTCAGGCACCAACTATGGCTACACCTTC NA NA TRBJ1-2 TRBV18
CASSLDPASGNEQFF TGTGCCAGCAGCTTAGATCCTGCCAGCGGCAATGAGCAGTTCTTC NA NA TRBJ2-1 TRBV11-2
CSVEDQGGGYTF TGCAGCGTTGAAGATCAGGGGGGTGGCTACACCTTC TRBD1 NA TRBJ1-2 TRBV29-1
CASSRSSIGDTQYF TGTGCCAGCAGCCGGAGTAGCATAGGAGATACGCAGTATTTT NA NA TRBJ2-3 TRBV7-8
CASSTAKNQPQHF TGTGCCAGCAGCACCGCTAAGAATCAGCCCCAGCATTTT NA NA TRBJ1-5 TRBV6-5
CASSQEERLQAHGYTF TGTGCCAGCAGCCAAGAAGAAAGATTGCAGGCCCACGGCTACACCTTC NA NA TRBJ1-2 TRBV4-2
CAISEWNRPSGNTIYF TGTGCCATCAGTGAGTGGAACAGACCCTCTGGAAACACCATATATTTT NA NA TRBJ1-3 TRBV10-3
CASSKSGVDTQYF TGTGCCAGCAGCAAATCAGGGGTGGATACGCAGTATTTT NA NA TRBJ2-3 TRBV11-3
CASSLGSHYGYTF TGTGCCAGCAGCTTAGGGAGTCACTATGGCTACACCTTC NA once TRBJ1-2 TRBV7-2
CASRRAGEETQYF TGTGCCAGTCGTCGGGCGGGAGAAGAGACCCAGTACTTC TRBD2 NA TRBJ2-5 TRBV7-9
CAFKRDEGETQYF TGTGCCTTCAAGCGGGATGAGGGAGAGACCCAGTACTTC TRBD2 NA TRBJ2-5 TRBV10-3
CASSPTWITGTPFNYGYTF TGTGCCAGCAGTCCCACCTGGATCACCGGGACACCCTTCAACTATGGCTACACCTTC NA NA TRBJ1-2 TRBV28
CASSFGYEQYF TGCGCCAGCAGCTTCGGGTACGAGCAGTACTTC NA NA TRBJ2-7 TRBV5-1
CASSHREEGTEAFF TGTGCCAGCAGCCACAGGGAAGAGGGGACTGAAGCTTTCTTT NA NA TRBJ1-1 TRBV7-9
CASSSQGELLRYTF TGTGCCAGCAGTTCGCAGGGGGAGTTGCTGCGCTACACCTTC TRBD1 NA TRBJ1-2 TRBV6-5
CSAGENNEQFF TGCAGTGCTGGGGAGAATAATGAGCAGTTCTTC NA NA TRBJ2-1 TRBV20-1
CASSPGTGRNRAGELFF TGTGCCAGCAGTCCCGGGACAGGACGAAATAGGGCCGGGGAGCTGTTTTTT TRBD1 NA TRBJ2-2 TRBV27
CASSFSRDRGDNTEAFF TGTGCCAGCAGTTTCTCGCGGGACAGGGGGGACAACACTGAAGCTTTCTTT TRBD1 NA TRBJ1-1 TRBV27
CATSDPGQGETQYF TGTGCCACCAGTGACCCGGGACAGGGTGAGACCCAGTACTTC TRBD1 few TRBJ2-5 TRBV24-1
CASSYSRGLGEQFF TGTGCCAGCAGTTACTCCCGCGGGTTAGGTGAGCAGTTCTTC NA NA TRBJ2-1 TRBV6-2/TRBV6-3
CASSLPSARQTQYF TGTGCCAGCAGCTTACCTAGCGCCAGGCAGACCCAGTACTTC NA NA TRBJ2-5 TRBV7-8
CASSLRGGRTEAFF TGTGCCAGTAGCCTTAGGGGGGGGAGGACTGAAGCTTTCTTT NA NA TRBJ1-1 TRBV19
CASSAYRVMNTEAFF TGTGCCAGCAGCGCTTACAGGGTCATGAACACTGAAGCTTTCTTT NA NA TRBJ1-1 TRBV21-1
CASSSPPRETQYF TGTGCCAGCAGTTCCCCTCCCCGAGAGACCCAGTACTTC NA NA TRBJ2-5 TRBV27
CSARGGPSNEQFF TGCAGCGCGAGGGGAGGGCCAAGCAATGAGCAGTTCTTC TRBD2 NA TRBJ2-1 TRBV29-1
CASSVGELAGRGELFF TGTGCCAGCAGCGTAGGCGAACTAGCGGGTCGAGGGGAGCTGTTTTTT TRBD2 NA TRBJ2-2 TRBV9
CASSSRQDRDNYGYTF TGTGCCAGCAGCTCTCGACAAGACAGGGATAATTATGGCTACACCTTC TRBD1 NA TRBJ1-2 TRBV7-9
CASSMTPRQGVYQETQYF TGTGCCAGTAGTATGACCCCCAGACAGGGGGTGTACCAAGAGACCCAGTACTTC TRBD1 NA TRBJ2-5 TRBV19